This T cell receptor beta chain was recorded in a study of T cell changes during pregnancy in multiple sclerosis. TCRdb's table, derived via immunoSEQ multiplex PCR, lists solely in-frame clones and lacks some. The sample yields approximately 100,000 clones, approximately 91% seen once. The V end lost 2 bases, the J end lost 7 bases, and 12 bases lay between the germline ends. The CDR3 sequence is 13 residues long. Germline CDR1 and CDR2: SGDLS and YYNGEE. The chain has TRBV9 and TRBJ1-2; no clear D gene. The sample in question was peripheral blood, obtained in the second trimester of pregnancy. The clonotype comes from a female donor with multiple sclerosis, enrolled in a pregnancy study. CDR3 sequence: CASSVSPLPGYTF. In nucleotides, the CDR3 is TGTGCCAGCAGCGTTAGTCCTCTCCCTGGCTACACCTTC.